This TCR beta chain was observed in a study of blood T cell repertoires in COVID-19. Study summary: Nucleic acid was either cDNA or gDNA, and it came from T cells, B-cell-depleted T cells, or PBMCs.

The authors' processing: Estimated nucleated cell counts came from reference gene primer amplification. Method: immunoSEQ multiplex PCR; TCRdb's copy keeps in-frame clones and lacks some. That table gives V, J and clone size, and the DNA gave D and trimming. The data show about 55,000 clones, with roughly 89% seen just once and roughly 3.9% held by the top ten. Seattle researchers signed up patients amid active infection and tracked them longitudinally. Trimming left V 3 bases short and J 6 bases short, with 7 bases between. This CDR3 contains 12 residues. Germline loops: CDR1 MNHEY, CDR2 SMNVEV (reference sequence).

The origin of this receptor is a man aged 35-49 years with COVID-19, enrolled during active disease. The rearrangement links TRBV27 to TRBJ2-3; tentative D call: TRBD2 (5 bases). Sequencing used peripheral blood. Written as DNA, the CDR3 is TGTGCCAGCAGTTTTTCGGGGGATACGCAGTATTTT. Translating it yields CASSFSGDTQYF.